This T cell receptor (beta chain) was observed in a study of identifying expanded T cells in peripheral blood. Study-wide findings and caveats: Across healthy donors, higher total template counts meant significantly greater roughly two-week count variance.

The table came from immunoSEQ multiplex PCR; TCRdb's copy has only in-frame clones and leaves some out. The profile shows around 120,000 clones, about 86% of them singletons. Of note for this clone: Its antigen remains unidentified.

This CDR3 comprises 15 residues. Germline V gene data show CDR1 as SGHTA and CDR2 as FQGNSA. Trimming removed 0 bases at V and 4 bases at J, with 12 bases between. No infections or other immune events were documented during collection. The TCR sequence derives from a person aged 18 to 70 in good health. This chain links TRBV7-2 with TRBJ2-5; D is undetermined. Sample: blood. This CDR3 reads CASSLAQDSRETQYF. CDR3 sequence (DNA): TGTGCCAGCAGCTTAGCGCAGGATAGCCGAGAGACCCAGTACTTC.